This TCR beta chain was obtained from a study of regulatory T cells in long-lasting Graves disease. In the study overall: Persistence in Graves' disease required over 5 years of antithyroid drugs plus positive TSH receptor antibodies.

The sample holds many counts of this clonotype. As for time point: persistent/refractory GD, antithyroid drugs over 5 years with positive TRAb. With RNA extracted from PBMCs as input, the TCR library was made. A blood draw put around 9.1 milliliters of peripheral blood into EDTA tubes. According to the study, TCR beta libraries were built with iRepertoire HTBI primers and CDR3-region Arm-PCR. Methods used by the authors: In the combined samples, approximately 62 TRBV and more than twelve TRBJ segments were identified. Using its own MiXCR run on the multiplex PCR reads, TCRdb lists one record per CDR3 protein. In this record, the V and J calls reflect TCRdb's handling and not the investigators' own analysis. Here the sample spans 350,000 to 500,000 distinct CDR3 sequences, 21% being singletons. Germline CDR1 and CDR2: SNHLY and FYNNEI. The CDR3 consists of 15 residues. Germline trimming cut 7 bases from V and 3 bases from J; bases unmatched to any gene: 9.

This clonotype was sampled from a female donor with Graves disease. This specimen consisted of peripheral blood mononuclear cells (PBMCs), obtained when the disease was refractory, from a patient treated with antithyroid drugs. V gene TRBV2 combines with J gene TRBJ2-7; TRBD1 matches 10 bases. CDR3 sequence: CASIRGQGGNYEQYF. DNA of the CDR3: TGTGCCAGCATCAGAGGACAGGGGGGCAACTACGAGCAGTACTTC.